The next 24 T cell receptor beta chains were all read from a single sample in a study of radiotherapy plus CTLA-4 blockade in lung cancer. The data were produced by immunoSEQ multiplex PCR, yet TCRdb's version contains in-frame clones alone and is incomplete. The data show 95,000 to 150,000 clones, 85% to 90% seen once. Specimen: peripheral blood, collected from a patient treated with radiotherapy plus ipilimumab. These receptor sequences come from a human donor with non-small cell lung cancer that progressed on radiotherapy plus ipilimumab.

This chain links TRBV10-1 with TRBJ2-1, with unresolved D. With 3 bases removed from V and 0 bases from J, the gap between germline ends came to 12 bases. This CDR3 region has 16 residues. Germline CDR1 reads WNHNN; CDR2 reads SYGVQD (reference sequence). The CDR3 DNA reads as TGCGCCAGCAGTGATTTCGGGTACGACTCCTACAATGAGCAGTTCTTC. Protein sequence: CASSDFGYDSYNEQFF.

V gene TRBV5-4 combines with J gene TRBJ2-3; D is uncertain. The germline gives CDR1 SGHNT, CDR2 YYREEE (reference sequence). This CDR3 is 12 amino acids long. Trimming took off 3 bases at V and 1 base at J, with 3 bases between the two ends. The CDR3: CASSSGTDTQYF. CDR3 coding DNA: TGTGCCAGCAGCTCCGGCACAGATACGCAGTATTTT.

The chain uses TRBV7-9 and TRBJ2-7; 9 nucleotides line up with TRBD1. J was trimmed by 2 bases and V by 6 bases; bases with no gene match: 5. Per the germline V gene, CDR1 is SEHNR and CDR2 is FQNEAQ (reference sequence). CDR3 length: 14 residues. In nucleotides, the CDR3 is TGTGCCAGCAGTCGGGACAGGGTGACCTACGAGCAGTACTTC. It yields the protein CASSRDRVTYEQYF.

This sequence joins TRBV6-6 and TRBJ2-1; the D gene is possibly TRBD2 (5 bases). The V gene's germline CDR1 is MNHNY and CDR2 SVGAGI (reference sequence). This CDR3 is 12 amino acids long. Trimming took 4 bases from V and 6 from J, leaving 7 bases between them. Here the CDR3 reads CASSSTSNEQFF. CDR3 nucleotide sequence: TGTGCCAGCAGTTCCACTAGCAATGAGCAGTTCTTC.

The chain joins TRBV6-1 to TRBJ2-1, with D uncertain. CDR3 length equals 16 residues. CDR1 is MNHNS, CDR2 SASEGT, per germline. Trimming removed 3 bases from V and 2 bases from J, with 14 bases in between. In DNA form, the CDR3 reads TGTGCCAGCAGTGATCAGCCCACGGCCGCCTACAATGAGCAGTTCTTC. Translated: CASSDQPTAAYNEQFF.

J is TRBJ2-7 and V is TRBV7-6; D gene uncertain. V was shortened by 2 bases and J by 3 bases, with 14 bases between the two germline ends. CDR1 SGHVS and CDR2 FNYEAQ come from the germline V gene. The CDR3 sequence is 15 residues long. CDR3 in amino acids: CASSLLGGQYYEQYF. CDR3 nucleotides: TGTGCCAGCAGCTTACTCGGCGGCCAGTACTACGAGCAGTACTTC.

The CDR3 coding sequence is TGTGCCAGCAAGGCCACACTCAATCAGCCCCAGCATTTT. Protein sequence: CASKATLNQPQHF. The gene calls are TRBV27 and TRBJ1-5; D not resolved. V was shortened by 7 bases and J by 3 bases, with 10 bases between the two germline ends. From germline, CDR1 is MNHEY and CDR2 SMNVEV (reference sequence). The CDR3 has 13 residues.

This clone has a handful of counts. V gene TRBV11-2 combines with J gene TRBJ1-2; D perhaps matches TRBD1 (5 bases). The CDR3 has 13 amino acids. Trimming took 3 bases from V and 6 from J, leaving 11 bases between them. Germline loops: CDR1 SGHAT, CDR2 FQNNGV. The CDR3 spells CASSFSGKDGYTF. DNA of the CDR3: TGTGCCAGCAGCTTCTCAGGGAAGGATGGCTACACCTTC.

The CDR3 here is CASLLQQGDNEQFF. The CDR3 nucleotides read TGTGCCAGCTTGTTACAACAGGGGGACAATGAGCAGTTCTTC. V usage is TRBV11-2 and J usage is TRBJ2-1; 8 nucleotides match TRBD1. J was trimmed by 5 bases and V by 8 bases; bases with no gene match: 8. The CDR3 spans 14 residues. Germline values: CDR1 SGHAT, CDR2 FQNNGV.

The CDR3 sequence: CARLAGVSYNEQFF. In DNA, the CDR3 is TGCGCCAGGCTAGCGGGAGTCTCCTACAATGAGCAGTTCTTC. J is TRBJ2-1 and V is TRBV5-1, with 10 bases fitting TRBD2. Germline CDR1 and CDR2: SGHRS and YFSETQ. The CDR3 loop spans 14 amino acids. V shed 8 bases and J 0 bases; nucleotides not matched to a gene: 2.

This chain links TRBV5-1 with TRBJ1-1, with 7 bases matching TRBD1. This CDR3 has 14 amino acids. With 0 bases clipped from V and 7 bases from J, the junction kept 6 bases outside the gene matches. From germline, CDR1 is SGHRS and CDR2 YFSETQ. The CDR3 loop is CASSLVGGDSEAFF. For the CDR3, the DNA is TGCGCCAGCAGCTTGGTGGGAGGGGACAGTGAAGCTTTCTTT.

The chain uses TRBV19 and TRBJ2-5; TRBD1 matches 9 bases. Germline V gene sequence: CDR1 LNHDA, CDR2 SQIVND (reference sequence). This CDR3 is 18 amino acids long. V lost 5 bases and J lost 1; bases outside the gene matches: 14. Written as DNA, the CDR3 is TGTGCCAGTAGTGTATCACTTCCGGGACAGGGATTCCAAGAGACCCAGTACTTC. Encoded protein: CASSVSLPGQGFQETQYF.

The chain employs TRBV6-1 and TRBJ2-2; no clear D. V lost 3 bases, J lost 9 bases, and 11 bases lay in between. There are 13 residues in the CDR3. Germline V gene lookup returns CDR1 MNHNS and CDR2 SASEGT. The chain's CDR3 is CASSETPSRELFF. For the CDR3, the DNA is TGTGCCAGCAGTGAGACCCCATCCCGGGAGCTGTTTTTT.

The chain has TRBV6-5 and TRBJ2-7; a weak D match, TRBD1 (6 bases). The germline V and J ends were trimmed by 5 bases and 4 bases, with 15 bases remaining between them. The V gene's germline CDR1 is MNHEY and CDR2 SVGAGI. The CDR3 contains 14 residues. The CDR3, as DNA: TGTGCCAGCAGTCGCCCGGGACAAGATTACGAGCAGTACTTC. Amino acids: CASSRPGQDYEQYF.

The V and J genes are TRBV5-8 and TRBJ1-2, with unresolved D. The CDR3 loop spans 13 amino acids. The V end lost 2 bases, the J end lost 8 bases, and 13 bases lay between the germline ends. CDR1 and CDR2 from the germline V gene are SGHTS and YDEGEE. The CDR3 nucleotides read TGTGCCAGCAGCTTCCCCCGGGGTCGCGGCTACACCTTC. Translated, it gives CASSFPRGRGYTF.

The rearrangement links TRBV10-2 to TRBJ2-1, with D possibly being TRBD2 (6 bases). The V gene lost 7 bases and the J gene lost 7 bases, with 11 bases spanning the gap. Germline CDR1 WSHSY, CDR2 SAAADI. This CDR3 is 12 amino acids long. The CDR3 DNA sequence: TGCGCCAGCAACGGGGGTACTAATGAGCAGTTCTTC. Its protein product is CASNGGTNEQFF.

This clone was observed once. The J gene is TRBJ2-2, the V gene TRBV9; D could derive from TRBD1 or TRBD2 (5 bases each). Per germline, CDR1 SGDLS and CDR2 YYNGEE. This CDR3 is built from 16 residues. The ends were cut back, 4 bases at V and 5 bases at J, with 18 bases in the middle. The CDR3 coding sequence is TGTGCCAGCAGCAGATGGGACGAGTCGGCGACCGGGGAGCTGTTTTTT. This translates into CASSRWDESATGELFF.

This chain uses TRBV4-1 with TRBJ1-2; D is uncertain. The V and J ends lost 1 base and 7 bases respectively, with 13 bases between them. The CDR3 sequence is 14 residues long. Germline CDR1 reads MGHRA; CDR2 reads YSYEKL. The CDR3 region has the DNA TGCGCCAGCAGCCAAGTCGGCCAGGTTGGTGGCTACACCTTC. Translating gives CASSQVGQVGGYTF.

The chain recombines TRBV2 with TRBJ2-1; 9 positions agree with TRBD1. The germline V gene has CDR1 SNHLY and CDR2 FYNNEI. The CDR3 contains 17 residues. The J segment lost 5 bases and the V segment lost 4 bases, leaving 12 bases of the junction unmatched. DNA of the CDR3: TGTGCCAGCAGTGCCTCCTCTCTTGGGACAGGGAACAATGAGCAGTTCTTC. This translates into CASSASSLGTGNNEQFF.

This clone showed up just once. The V call is TRBV14, the J call TRBJ2-5, with D possibly matching TRBD2 (5 bases). Per germline, CDR1 SGHDN and CDR2 FVKESK. V dropped 1 base and J dropped 6 bases, with 6 bases sitting between them. CDR3 length: 12 residues. CDR3 coding DNA: TGTGCCAGCAGCCAAGGGGAGCAGACCCAGTACTTC. It is translated as CASSQGEQTQYF.

The chain couples TRBV19 to TRBJ1-6, with D unclear. Per germline, CDR1 LNHDA and CDR2 SQIVND (reference sequence). The CDR3 has 14 amino acids. V dropped 4 bases and J dropped 5 bases, with 9 bases sitting between them. This CDR3 is CASSRGSNNSPLHF. The CDR3 region has the DNA TGTGCCAGTAGTAGGGGAAGCAATAATTCACCCCTCCACTTT.

The CDR3 protein is CASSQAGSYNEQFF. Here the CDR3 DNA reads TGTGCCAGCAGCCAAGCGGGGTCCTACAATGAGCAGTTCTTC. V gene TRBV7-9 combines with J gene TRBJ2-1, with 7 bases identical to TRBD2. There are 14 residues in the CDR3. Germline CDR1 SEHNR, CDR2 FQNEAQ (reference sequence). V dropped 5 bases and J dropped 1; count of bases not matched to a gene: 2.

The gene calls are TRBV5-1 and TRBJ2-2; D is possibly TRBD2 (6 bases). The CDR3 covers 14 residues. The germline V gene has CDR1 SGHRS and CDR2 YFSETQ. Trimming removed 4 bases at V and 2 bases at J, with 9 bases between. The CDR3 DNA reads as TGCGCCAGCAGCCCCGGGGGAAACACCGGGGAGCTGTTTTTT. Encoded protein: CASSPGGNTGELFF.

Regarding this clone: Other DNA sequences in this specimen translate into the identical CDR3. This sequence joins TRBV5-1 and TRBJ2-3; 7 nucleotides line up with TRBD2. The V segment lost 0 bases and the J segment 3 bases; nucleotides outside the gene matches: 7. Germline CDR1 SGHRS, CDR2 YFSETQ. CDR3 length: 16 amino acids. The CDR3 DNA sequence: TGCGCCAGCAGCTTGGAGGCGGGAGCGAGGACAGATACGCAGTATTTT. It is translated as CASSLEAGARTDTQYF.